Following are 2 T cell receptor beta chains from one sample sequenced in a study of T cell responses to AZD1222 COVID-19 vaccine. The data were produced by immunoSEQ multiplex PCR, yet TCRdb's version contains in-frame clones alone and is incomplete. The sample shows under 85,000 clones, approximately 90% of them seen only once. This specimen consisted of peripheral blood, obtained 28 days after the second AZD1222 dose. Source of these receptors: an adult who received the AZD1222 COVID-19 vaccine.

The genes are TRBV4-1 and TRBJ1-5; D may be TRBD1 (6 bases). Per germline, CDR1 MGHRA and CDR2 YSYEKL. The CDR3 runs to 15 residues. Trimming left V 3 bases short and J 7 bases short, with 16 bases between. DNA for the CDR3: TGCGCCAGCAGCCACGGACAGTCGCGGGGGCAGCCCCAGCATTTT. It codes for CASSHGQSRGQPQHF.

The sample holds one count of this clone. V is TRBV18 and J is TRBJ1-6; no clear D. V gave up 3 bases and J gave up 12 bases, with 12 bases separating them. Per germline, CDR1 KGHSH and CDR2 LQKENI. The CDR3 loop spans 13 amino acids. Here the CDR3 reads CASSPASSEPLHF. The DNA for the CDR3 is TGTGCCAGCTCACCCGCCAGTAGTGAACCCCTCCACTTT.